Included here is one T cell receptor (beta chain) sequence, with context. Antigen specificity is unknown. J lost 5 bases, V lost 3 bases, and 6 bases had no gene match. Germline CDR1 and CDR2: SEHNR and FQNEAQ (reference sequence). The length of the CDR3 is 16 residues. This record comes from a study of T cells in Graves' hyperthyroidism and ophthalmopathy. Overall study results and limits: Most thyroid clonotypes expanded above 0.001 were also detected in blood.

Researchers amplified the TCR beta CDR3 regions from RNA transcripts. Carried out on the TCR CDR3, a first-round RT-PCR used the HTBI primer set. TCRdb reprocessed the multiplex PCR reads with MiXCR, giving one entry per CDR3 protein. The table records under 750,000 distinct CDR3 sequences, about 17% of them present only once. Sequencing input: blood. The chain links TRBV7-9 to TRBJ2-1; TRBD1 agrees at 11 bases. This TCR came from a woman aged 45-65 years with Graves' hyperthyroidism that later progressed to Graves' ophthalmopathy. Here the CDR3 DNA reads TGTGCCAGCAGCTTCCACCGGGACAGGGGGGACAATGAGCAGTTCTTC. This sequence encodes CASSFHRDRGDNEQFF.